The next 23 T cell receptor beta chains were all read from a single sample in a study of blood T cells in healthy people across ages. A sample-barcoded 5' primer and a J-beta primer mix were used in a second PCR of about 6 to 11 cycles. TCRdb redid the calling of the 5' RACE reads with MiXCR, one entry per CDR3 protein. This table holds about 930,000 distinct CDR3 sequences, almost 30% found once. The sample also formed part of further work on T cells of mothers and their children.

The specimen sequenced was blood. The receptors were gathered from a woman in her thirties or forties in good health.

The rearrangement uses TRBV20-1 and TRBJ2-7, with D possibly being TRBD1 (6 bases). Per germline, CDR1 DFQATT and CDR2 SNEGSKA (reference sequence). The CDR3 consists of 12 residues. The CDR3 DNA is TGCAGGGCCCGTGGCAGGGGCTACGAGCAGTACTTC. The encoded protein is CRARGRGYEQYF.

As regards this clonotype: This could be a read error, since a much larger clone is one nucleotide away. The chain recombines TRBV24-1 with TRBJ2-1, with D uncertain. The germline V gene has CDR1 KGHDR and CDR2 SFDVKD. The CDR3 is made up of 13 amino acids. The CDR3 coding sequence is TGTGCCGCCAGTGATTTATCAGGCAATGAGCAGTTCTTC. Protein sequence: CAASDLSGNEQFF.

V is TRBV10-3 and J is TRBJ2-7, with a tentative D call TRBD1 (5 bases). CDR1 ENHRY and CDR2 SYGVKD come from the germline V gene. This CDR3 region has 17 residues. Between the trimmed V and J ends, which lost 3 bases and 1 base, there was a span of 19 bases. The CDR3 protein is CAISDLPIRGNSYEQYF. The DNA for the CDR3 is TGTGCCATCAGTGACCTACCAATAAGGGGAAATTCCTACGAGCAGTACTTC.

Regarding this clonotype: Since a much larger clone is just one base distant, this may be a read error. The chain couples TRBV7-3 to TRBJ2-3; the D is unclear. Germline V gives CDR1 SGHTA, CDR2 FQGTGA. V was clipped by 3 bases and J by 1 base, with 8 bases between them. The CDR3 length is 14 residues. The CDR3 reads CASSFSEGTDTQYF. Here the CDR3 DNA reads TGTGCCAGCAGCTTCTCTGAGGGCACAGATACGCAGTATTTT.

To note about this clonotype: This clone may be a read error of a much larger clone one base away. The chain combines TRBV27 with TRBJ2-4; no clear D gene. The CDR3 totals 15 residues. Between the trimmed V and J ends, which lost 2 bases and 13 bases, there was a span of 21 bases. The germline V gene encodes CDR1 MNHEY and CDR2 SMNVEV (reference sequence). CDR3 bases: TGTGCCAGCAGTTTAGGTGGAAACATATACAATGAGCAGTACTTC. Its protein product is CASSLGGNIYNEQYF.

On this clonotype: A single base separates this from a much larger clone, so it may be a read error. The chain is built from TRBV4-1 and TRBJ2-7; weak D call: TRBD1 (6 bases). V lost 2 bases, J lost 2 bases, and 10 bases lay in between. The germline V gene encodes CDR1 MGHRA and CDR2 YSYEKL. CDR3 size: 14 residues. The CDR3: CASSQTWTAYEQYF. CDR3 DNA: TGCGCCAGCAGCCAAACCTGGACAGCCTACGAGCAGTACTTC.

The chain carries TRBV6-2 or TRBV6-3 and TRBJ2-1; TRBD2 might be the D (7 bases). Germline loops: CDR1 MNHEY, CDR2 SVGEGT. The CDR3 has 17 residues. Trimming left V 6 bases short and J 4 bases short, with 22 bases between. CDR3 nucleotides: TGTGCCAGCAGGGGGGGGTCGGCAGGGGACTGGTACAATGAGCAGTTCTTC. This sequence encodes CASRGGSAGDWYNEQFF.

The rearrangement links TRBV7-9 to TRBJ1-4; perhaps TRBD1 as D (6 bases). V lost 0 bases and J lost 7, with 12 bases in between. Germline lookup yields CDR1 SEHNR and CDR2 FQNEAQ (reference sequence). CDR3 length: 15 amino acids. In DNA, the CDR3 is TGTGCCAGCAGCTTAGCGCGCAGGGGAAGTGAAAAACTGTTTTTT. Protein sequence: CASSLARRGSEKLFF.

This clonotype turned up a few times. The chain has TRBV5-1 and TRBJ1-1; 8 bases match TRBD1. V was clipped by 0 bases and J by 7 bases; unmatched bases: 5. The CDR3 contains 14 residues. Germline assignment: CDR1 SGHRS and CDR2 YFSETQ. The CDR3, as DNA: TGCGCCAGCAGCTTGGCATCAGGGGGCTTTGAAGCTTTCTTT. It encodes CASSLASGGFEAFF.

This chain links TRBV2 with TRBJ2-3, with 9 bases aligning to TRBD2. The germline gives CDR1 SNHLY, CDR2 FYNNEI. This CDR3 contains 16 residues. V was clipped by 6 bases and J by 2 bases; unmatched bases: 9. CDR3 residues: CASSRDSGGSTDTQYF. DNA of the CDR3: TGTGCCAGCAGCCGAGATAGCGGGGGATCCACAGATACGCAGTATTTT.

Notes on this clonotype: Since a much larger clone is just one base distant, this may be a read error. This chain links TRBV12-5 with TRBJ1-2; D is uncertain. The length of the CDR3 is 12 residues. The V end was cut by 5 bases, the J end by 4 bases, with 8 bases between. Germline V gene data show CDR1 as LGHNT and CDR2 as FRNRAP. The CDR3 protein is CASGRNSYGYTF. In DNA, the CDR3 is TGTGCTAGTGGTCGGAATTCCTATGGCTACACCTTC.

This clonotype was detected ten times or more. The V and J genes are TRBV15 and TRBJ2-1; D is perhaps TRBD1 or TRBD2 (5 bases each). The germline CDR1 and CDR2 sequences are LNHNV and YYDKDF (reference sequence). The CDR3 length is 15 residues. Trimming removed 0 bases at V and 4 bases at J, with 10 bases between. The CDR3 DNA reads TGTGCCACCAGCAGAGAGGGGGAAAGTTACAATGAGCAGTTCTTC. This sequence encodes CATSREGESYNEQFF.

At least ten counts were recorded for this clonotype. V and J are TRBV6-5 and TRBJ2-7; D remains ambiguous. Per germline, CDR1 MNHEY and CDR2 SVGAGI. V lost 0 bases, J lost 4 bases, and 7 bases lay in between. The CDR3 extends over 13 amino acids. The CDR3 reads CASSYSVGYEQYF. CDR3 coding DNA: TGTGCCAGCAGTTACTCGGTCGGTTACGAGCAGTACTTC.

The chain uses TRBV7-8 and TRBJ2-5, with 16 positions matching TRBD2. The germline V gene has CDR1 SGHVS and CDR2 FQNEAQ. The CDR3 sequence is 18 residues long. J lost 4 bases, V lost 5 bases, and 10 bases had no gene match. The DNA of the CDR3 is TGTGCCAGCAGCCCGGGACTAGCGGGGGGGCCGGCGAGAGAGACCCAGTACTTC. Translation gives CASSPGLAGGPARETQYF. Full variable domain (rest looked up from reference TRBV7-8 and TRBJ2-5): GAGVSQSPRYKVAKRGQDVALRCDPISGHVSLFWYQQALGQGPEFLTYFQNEAQLDKSGLPSDRFFAERPEGSVSTLKIQRTQQEDSAVYLCASSPGLAGGPARETQYFGPGTRLLVL.

To note about this clonotype: Being one base from a much bigger clone, this may be a read error. The chain joins TRBV7-9 to TRBJ2-4; D remains ambiguous. TRBJ2-7 explains the end of the DNA better; the J call may be wrong. CDR3 length: 15 amino acids. Germline-derived CDR1 and CDR2 are SEHNR and FQNEAQ (reference sequence). CDR3 loop: CVSSLGSDWNDEQYF. In DNA form, the CDR3 reads TGTGTCAGCAGCTTAGGTTCGGATTGGAACGACGAGCAGTACTTC.

This clonotype was counted many times. The rearrangement uses TRBV4-1 and TRBJ1-5, with D possibly TRBD1 on 6 matching bases. Germline V lookup: CDR1 MGHRA, CDR2 YSYEKL. This CDR3 has 16 amino acids. Trimming took off 0 bases at V and 3 bases at J, with 12 bases between the two ends. Here the CDR3 DNA reads TGCGCCAGCAGCCAAGATCCTGGACAGCCCAATCAGCCCCAGCATTTT. It encodes CASSQDPGQPNQPQHF.

The gene calls are TRBV18 and TRBJ1-1; D gene unclear. The CDR3 length is 15 residues. Germline assignment: CDR1 KGHSH and CDR2 LQKENI. V was pared by 3 bases and J by 4 bases, with 15 bases between. The CDR3 nucleotides read TGTGCCAGCTCACCCGGAAAAACCGGTGTCACTGAAGCTTTCTTT. Translated: CASSPGKTGVTEAFF. Drawing the rest from reference TRBV18 and TRBJ1-1, the complete variable domain is NAGVMQNPRHLVRRRGQEARLRCSPMKGHSHVYWYRQLPEEGLKFMVYLQKENIIDESGMPKERFSAEFPKEGPSILRIQQVVRGDSAAYFCASSPGKTGVTEAFFGQGTRLTVV.

Of note for this clonotype: At one end, the junction sequence differs from germline, possibly due to a read error. CDR3 amino acids: CSGPRGPYEQDF. For the CDR3, the DNA is TGCAGCGGCCCCAGGGGGCCCTACGAGCAGGACTTC. The chain employs TRBV29-1 and TRBJ2-7; 8 bases match TRBD1. Germline CDR1 and CDR2: SQVTM and ANQGSEA. The CDR3 is made up of 12 amino acids.

The rearrangement uses TRBV6-1 and TRBJ2-3; D remains ambiguous. The V gene's germline CDR1 is MNHNS and CDR2 SASEGT. The CDR3 covers 17 residues. Trimming cost V 6 bases and J 0 bases, with 19 bases left between them. In DNA form, the CDR3 reads TGTGCCAGCAGACTACGACCAGTTCCGACTAGCACAGATACGCAGTATTTT. Translated: CASRLRPVPTSTDTQYF.

In this sample, this clonotype turned up a few times. The genes are TRBV7-2 and TRBJ2-2; 11 nucleotides line up with TRBD1. CDR1 and CDR2 from the germline V gene are SGHTA and FQGNSA. The CDR3 has 18 amino acids. With 1 base clipped from V and 5 bases from J, the junction kept 9 bases outside the gene matches. CDR3 amino acids: CASSLEGGQGVGTGELFF. CDR3 nucleotide sequence: TGTGCCAGCAGCTTAGAAGGGGGACAGGGGGTAGGAACCGGGGAGCTGTTTTTT.

This clonotype was recorded a few times. The rearrangement uses TRBV7-9 and TRBJ2-1; 9 positions agree with TRBD1. This CDR3 comprises 20 residues. V shed 2 bases and J 1 base; nucleotides not matched to a gene: 15. The V gene's germline CDR1 is SEHNR and CDR2 FQNEAQ (reference sequence). The CDR3 coding sequence is TGTGCCAGCAGCTTAACCCCCGGGACAGGGAGGAAAATTTCCTACAATGAGCAGTTCTTC. Translating it yields CASSLTPGTGRKISYNEQFF.

About this clonotype itself: No conserved phenylalanine or tryptophan is present at the end of the CDR3, so a read error is the likely explanation. The rearrangement joins TRBV7-6 to TRBJ1-6; D may be TRBD1 (5 bases). CDR1 and CDR2 from the germline V gene are SGHVS and FNYEAQ. The CDR3 runs 20 residues. DNA for the CDR3: TGTGCCAGTAGCTTAAGGGGAGGACGGTCCGGGGATAACTATAATTCACCCCTCCACTGT. Protein: CASSLRGGRSGDNYNSPLHC.

This clonotype came up a few times. At one boundary the junction diverges from the germline segment, which might be a read error. The V gene is TRBV3-1, the J gene TRBJ1-1; D perhaps matches TRBD1 (6 bases). Per the germline V gene, CDR1 is LGHDT and CDR2 is YNNKEL (reference sequence). The CDR3 runs to 16 residues. The CDR3 sequence: CASRQGGAGVNTEAFF. In nucleotides, the CDR3 is TGTGCCAGCAGGCAAGGGGGGGCCGGAGTGAACACTGAAGCTTTCTTT.